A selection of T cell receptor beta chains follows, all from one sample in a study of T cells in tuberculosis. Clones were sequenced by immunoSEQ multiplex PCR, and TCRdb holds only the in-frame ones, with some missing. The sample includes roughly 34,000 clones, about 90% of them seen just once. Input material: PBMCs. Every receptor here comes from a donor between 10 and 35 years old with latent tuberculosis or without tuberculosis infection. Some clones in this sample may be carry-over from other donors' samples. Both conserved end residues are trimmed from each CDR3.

cdr3_aa: ASSDWTSGGSTDTQY
v_call: TRBV2

cdr3_aa: ASSGQGRHGYT
v_call: TRBV2

cdr3_aa: ASSLQGADQPQH
v_call: TRBV7-9

cdr3_aa: ASSPGTSGTEQY
v_call: TRBV7-9

cdr3_aa: ASSLGESSGNTIY
v_call: TRBV5-1

cdr3_aa: ASSQFFGQF
v_call: TRBV19

cdr3_aa: ASAFSGSLDTGELF
v_call: TRBV7-7

cdr3_aa: ASSSSTGQGMGYT
v_call: TRBV5-1

cdr3_aa: ASGNSGSARTDTQY
v_call: TRBV7-9

cdr3_aa: ASSSSRGAYEQY
v_call: TRBV11-2

cdr3_aa: ASSSGLAGGRVTGELF
v_call: TRBV27

cdr3_aa: ASSSAGGKNTEAF
v_call: TRBV6-5

cdr3_aa: ASSQVSGTSRGEQY
v_call: TRBV19

cdr3_aa: AISESGGAGGELF
v_call: TRBV10-3

cdr3_aa: ASTFKGTGGAF
v_call: TRBV2

cdr3_aa: ASSIGRGTYEQY
v_call: TRBV19

cdr3_aa: ASSSSSVESSGVKTGELF
v_call: TRBV12-1

cdr3_aa: ASSLVGPGTGGYT
v_call: TRBV5-5

cdr3_aa: ASSYRQGLRGQY
v_call: TRBV6-5

cdr3_aa: ASSLGYTEAF
v_call: TRBV28

cdr3_aa: ASRQQGRDIQY
v_call: TRBV19

cdr3_aa: ASSVDGSVGGTQY
v_call: TRBV9

cdr3_aa: ASNWDRSDEQY
v_call: TRBV6-6

cdr3_aa: ASSHLYSGIPPGEQY
v_call: TRBV4-1

cdr3_aa: ASSPDRPGNTEAF
v_call: TRBV5-1

cdr3_aa: ASSPLGGPDTQY
v_call: TRBV9

cdr3_aa: ASSAASGITDTQY
v_call: TRBV2

cdr3_aa: ASSHRFRAF
v_call: TRBV28

cdr3_aa: ATSNLGSALLFSYNEQF
v_call: TRBV15

cdr3_aa: ASRPPAGSNYGYT
v_call: TRBV6-5

cdr3_aa: ASSAQYRGEQF
v_call: TRBV2

cdr3_aa: ACEAATDTQY
v_call: TRBV30

cdr3_aa: ASSETRGDTEAF
v_call: TRBV10-1

cdr3_aa: ASSLDRGDGYT
v_call: TRBV7-2

cdr3_aa: AIDEGVAVAGYT
v_call: TRBV30

cdr3_aa: ASSLGEVVNEQF
v_call: TRBV5-1

cdr3_aa: ASRGTAGETQY
v_call: TRBV2

cdr3_aa: ASSGSGRAHNEQF
v_call: TRBV5-1

cdr3_aa: ASIGGGSYEQY
v_call: TRBV27

cdr3_aa: ASSQDLSPVYEQY
v_call: TRBV4-1

cdr3_aa: ASSVGSVDYGYT
v_call: TRBV9

cdr3_aa: ASIQQGAGLYGYT
v_call: TRBV19

cdr3_aa: ASSASTPYEQY
v_call: TRBV6-1

cdr3_aa: ASSRQGYEQY
v_call: TRBV5-1

cdr3_aa: ASSIRRGPGHGYT
v_call: TRBV19

cdr3_aa: ASSPDRAGGNTIY
v_call: TRBV4-1

cdr3_aa: ASSLQGSTDTQY
v_call: TRBV4-1

cdr3_aa: ASTKDSFYGYT
v_call: TRBV6-1

cdr3_aa: ASSYSKKPGQPQH
v_call: TRBV6-5

cdr3_aa: ASSPPTSGVTYEQY
v_call: TRBV13

cdr3_aa: AISDRTRGTDTQY
v_call: TRBV10-3

cdr3_aa: ASSLSATGGNSNQPQH
v_call: TRBV7-8

cdr3_aa: ASSRDRRGGEKGNQPQH
v_call: TRBV11-1

cdr3_aa: ASSVNGGYEQY
v_call: TRBV2

cdr3_aa: ASSRGAGLEQF
v_call: TRBV19

cdr3_aa: ASRVGEGQGYYGYT
v_call: TRBV27

cdr3_aa: ASSGRDRVPYNEQF
v_call: TRBV25-1

cdr3_aa: ASSLGPGMNTEAF
v_call: TRBV7-9